The 23 T cell receptor beta chains given below trace back to one sample, sequenced in a study of Ad26.COV2.S vaccination and SARS-CoV-2 variants. Treatment noted: roughly 18 received Ad26.COV2.S at low or high dose, single or two shots; 5 received placebo; per-sample allocation not given. Specimens were obtained on day 63 following the first vaccine or placebo injection. Sequenced by immunoSEQ multiplex PCR; TCRdb stores in-frame clones only, minus some. The data show under 600,000 clones, roughly 87% seen once. Sample: peripheral blood, taken in a trial of Ad26.COV2.S vaccine versus placebo. The receptors originated from a person aged 18 to 59 who received the Ad26.COV2.S COVID-19 vaccine or a placebo.

CDR3 region: CASRGRGGSLYNEQFF. CDR3 sequence (DNA): TGTGCCAGCAGGGGTCGAGGGGGTAGTCTCTACAATGAGCAGTTCTTC. This chain connects TRBV11-1 to TRBJ2-1; a possible D gene is TRBD1 (6 bases). CDR1 is SGHAT, CDR2 FQDESV, per germline (reference sequence). V lost 6 bases and J lost 3, with 18 bases in between. The CDR3 extends over 16 amino acids. Using reference TRBV11-1 and TRBJ2-1 for the parts outside the CDR3, the full variable domain is EAEVAQSPRYKITEKSQAVAFWCDPISGHATLYWYRQILGQGPELLVQFQDESVVDDSQLPKDRFSAERLKGVDSTLKIQPAELGDSAMYLCASRGRGGSLYNEQFFGPGTRLTVL.

J is TRBJ1-2 and V is TRBV7-2; 7 nucleotides align to TRBD1. V was clipped by 5 bases and J by 7 bases; unmatched bases: 7. CDR3 size: 13 residues. CDR1 and CDR2 from the germline V gene are SGHTA and FQGNSA. CDR3 DNA sequence: TGTGCCAGCAGCCCGGAGGGACAGTCTGGCTACACCTTC. Amino acid sequence: CASSPEGQSGYTF.

V usage is TRBV4-1 and J usage is TRBJ1-5; 7 nucleotides match TRBD1. The J segment lost 4 bases and the V segment lost 3 bases, leaving 6 bases of the junction unmatched. This CDR3 comprises 15 residues. Germline V lookup: CDR1 MGHRA, CDR2 YSYEKL. This chain's CDR3 is CASSQVYRGNQPQHF. CDR3 DNA: TGCGCCAGCAGCCAGGTTTACAGGGGAAATCAGCCCCAGCATTTT.

This clone was found once. The chain couples TRBV12-3 or TRBV12-4 to TRBJ1-1, with D hard to call. The CDR3 is 11 residues long. Trimming removed 3 bases at V and 8 bases at J, with 7 bases between. CDR3 sequence reads: CASSFSWEAFF. The CDR3, as DNA: TGTGCCAGCAGTTTCTCGTGGGAAGCTTTCTTT.

The chain has TRBV5-4 and TRBJ2-3; tentatively, D is TRBD2 (5 bases). The V end was cut by 4 bases, the J end by 1 base, with 10 bases between. Germline assignment: CDR1 SGHNT and CDR2 YYREEE (reference sequence). This CDR3 spans 14 amino acids. The CDR3 loop reads CASSPPGGTDTQYF. CDR3 nucleotides: TGTGCCAGCAGCCCCCCCGGGGGCACAGATACGCAGTATTTT.

The chain is built from TRBV27 and TRBJ1-4, with D possibly TRBD1 on 5 matching bases. V lost 6 bases to trimming and J lost 0 bases, with 14 bases between them. The CDR3 length is 16 residues. In germline, CDR1 is MNHEY, CDR2 SMNVEV (reference sequence). The CDR3 coding sequence is TGTGCCAGCAGGCCCGGGACCTACCCAACTAATGAAAAACTGTTTTTT. It encodes CASRPGTYPTNEKLFF.

This rearrangement joins TRBV2 to TRBJ1-1; D might be TRBD1 (6 bases). V lost 6 bases, J lost 1 base, and 15 bases lay in between. CDR1 SNHLY and CDR2 FYNNEI come from the germline V gene. This CDR3 is built from 15 residues. The CDR3 protein is CASRKQSTGNTEAFF. DNA for the CDR3: TGTGCCAGCAGGAAACAGTCGACAGGGAACACTGAAGCTTTCTTT.

Written as DNA, the CDR3 is TGTGCCAGCAGCTGGGGAACGACGGGACGCCGTAATGAAAAACTGTTTTTT. It is translated as CASSWGTTGRRNEKLFF. The chain joins TRBV7-2 to TRBJ1-4; D might be TRBD1 (5 bases). The CDR3 has 17 residues. The ends were cut back, 4 bases at V and 4 bases at J, with 19 bases in the middle. Germline loops: CDR1 SGHTA, CDR2 FQGNSA.

This chain joins TRBV4-3 and TRBJ1-2, with TRBD1 matching over 10 bases. From germline, CDR1 is LGHNA and CDR2 YSLEER. The CDR3 loop spans 18 amino acids. With V trimmed by 3 bases and J by 6 bases, 16 bases remained unmatched. CDR3 protein: CASSQWIVGDRGDDGYTF. DNA of the CDR3: TGCGCCAGCAGCCAGTGGATTGTGGGGGACAGGGGAGATGATGGCTACACCTTC.

As concerns this clone: Other DNA sequences in the sample encode the same CDR3. The J gene is TRBJ1-2, the V gene TRBV20-1; D perhaps matches TRBD1 (6 bases). Germline V gives CDR1 DFQATT, CDR2 SNEGSKA (reference sequence). The CDR3 length is 11 residues. Trimming removed 2 bases at V and 5 bases at J, with 6 bases between. Written as DNA, the CDR3 is TGCAGTGCTAGACAGGGGTATGGCTACACCTTC. As protein: CSARQGYGYTF.

This chain joins TRBV2 and TRBJ2-1, with D maybe TRBD1 (6 bases). V was cut by 8 bases and J by 5 bases, with 13 bases left in between. The CDR3 is 13 residues long. Germline CDR1 SNHLY, CDR2 FYNNEI. CDR3 nucleotide sequence: TGTGCCAGCCGGCACAGGGCTAACAATGAGCAGTTCTTC. It encodes CASRHRANNEQFF.

The chain carries TRBV29-1 and TRBJ1-1, with 8 nucleotides matching TRBD1. The CDR3 runs 13 residues. Per the germline V gene, CDR1 is SQVTM and CDR2 is ANQGSEA. J lost 0 bases, V lost 6 bases, and 3 bases had no gene match. CDR3 sequence: CSVGDRMNTEAFF. The CDR3 DNA sequence: TGCAGCGTCGGGGACAGGATGAACACTGAAGCTTTCTTT. The full variable domain, with the rest looked up from reference TRBV29-1 and TRBJ1-1, is SAVISQKPSRDICQRGTSLTIQCQVDSQVTMMFWYRQQPGQSLTLIATANQGSEATYESGFVIDKFPISRPNLTFSTLTVSNMSPEDSSIYLCSVGDRMNTEAFFGQGTRLTVV.

This clone was seen a few times. This chain uses TRBV3-1 (or the pseudogene TRBV3-2) with TRBJ2-7; no reliable D call. The CDR3 totals 14 residues. CDR1 is LGHDT and CDR2 is YNNKEL in the germline V gene (reference sequence). V was shortened by 1 base and J by 3 bases, with 10 bases between the two germline ends. Here the CDR3 reads CASSQAMGFYEQYF. The DNA of the CDR3 is TGTGCCAGCAGCCAAGCGATGGGATTCTACGAGCAGTACTTC.

This chain joins TRBV25-1 and TRBJ1-4; 7 nucleotides agree with TRBD1. Trimming cost V 5 bases and J 0 bases; bases outside gene matches: 6. This CDR3 has 16 residues. Germline lookup yields CDR1 MGHDK and CDR2 SYGVNS. CDR3 sequence (DNA): TGTGCCAGCAGTCCCGGACAGGTCTCAACTAATGAAAAACTGTTTTTT. Amino acids: CASSPGQVSTNEKLFF.

This clone was detected only a few times. The rearrangement joins TRBV2 to TRBJ1-4; TRBD1 might be the D (5 bases). V lost 7 bases, J lost 5 bases, and 17 bases lay in between. This CDR3 comprises 15 residues. CDR1 is SNHLY, CDR2 FYNNEI, per germline. In DNA, the CDR3 is TGTGCCAGCACCATACCGGGACGTGGGAATGAAAAACTGTTTTTT. It is translated as CASTIPGRGNEKLFF.

The chain has TRBV13 and TRBJ2-1, with 9 bases fitting TRBD2. Per germline, CDR1 PRHDT and CDR2 FYEKMQ (reference sequence). The CDR3 is 15 amino acids. Losses at the gene ends were 5 bases for V and 12 bases for J; bases not matched to a gene: 14. In nucleotides, the CDR3 is TGTGCCAGCAGCCCAGGACTAGCGCTGCACCAGGGGCAGTTCTTC. This gives the protein CASSPGLALHQGQFF.

The chain recombines TRBV5-1 with TRBJ1-1; TRBD1 agrees at 7 bases. J lost 6 bases, V lost 4 bases, and 9 bases had no gene match. Germline V gene lookup returns CDR1 SGHRS and CDR2 YFSETQ. The CDR3 totals 14 residues. The CDR3 sequence: CASSLDRVGAEAFF. DNA for the CDR3: TGCGCCAGCAGCCTCGACAGGGTTGGGGCTGAAGCTTTCTTT.

This chain connects TRBV5-4 to TRBJ1-2; 9 nucleotides align to TRBD1. After removal of 1 base from V and 6 bases from J, the junction contained 10 bases not matched to a gene. The CDR3 has 16 amino acids. Germline V lookup: CDR1 SGHNT, CDR2 YYREEE (reference sequence). CDR3 nucleotide sequence: TGTGCCAGCAGCTTGTTTCATATCGGGACAGGGAATGGCTACACCTTC. It encodes CASSLFHIGTGNGYTF. The variable domain in full, completed from reference TRBV5-4 and TRBJ1-2, reads ETGVTQSPTHLIKTRGQQVTLRCSSQSGHNTVSWYQQALGQGPQFIFQYYREEENGRGNFPPRFSGLQFPNYSSELNVNALELDDSALYLCASSLFHIGTGNGYTFGSGTRLTVV.

The J gene is TRBJ2-1, the V gene TRBV6-1; TRBD2 aligns across 11 bases. The germline V gene has CDR1 MNHNS and CDR2 SASEGT. The CDR3 contains 15 residues. V lost 4 bases and J lost 9; bases outside the gene matches: 8. CDR3 residues: CASSVAGGTLSEQFF. The CDR3 DNA reads TGTGCCAGCAGTGTAGCGGGGGGGACGCTTAGTGAGCAGTTCTTC.

This sequence joins TRBV3-1 (or the pseudogene TRBV3-2) and TRBJ2-7; 7 nucleotides align to TRBD1. The CDR3 spans 15 residues. The germline gives CDR1 LGHDT, CDR2 YNNKEL (reference sequence). V shed 3 bases, J shed 2 bases, and the junction held 7 bases outside the gene matches. The CDR3 coding sequence is TGTGCCAGCAGCCACCAGGACAGGAGACCCTACGAGCAGTACTTC. It encodes CASSHQDRRPYEQYF.

The J gene is TRBJ1-5, the V gene TRBV21-1; the D call of TRBD1 is as the table states it, not checked on the DNA. TRBV21-1 counts as a pseudogene. This CDR3 has 15 amino acids. For the CDR3, the DNA is TGTGCCAGCAGCAGGAGACAGGATAGCAATCAGCCCCAGCATTTT. Translated: CASSRRQDSNQPQHF.

In its sample, this clone was seen a few times. The rearrangement uses TRBV12-3 or TRBV12-4 and TRBJ2-2; D unresolved. V was shortened by 3 bases and J by 7 bases, with 9 bases between the two germline ends. The CDR3 covers 13 residues. Here the CDR3 DNA reads TGTGCCAGCAGTTTTTCGGCAGTCGGGGAGCTGTTTTTT. Protein product: CASSFSAVGELFF.

V usage is TRBV6-5 and J usage is TRBJ2-1, with D possibly matching TRBD2 (7 bases). The V gene lost 6 bases and the J gene lost 1 base, with 10 bases spanning the gap. CDR1 is MNHEY and CDR2 is SVGAGI in the germline V gene. The CDR3 extends over 14 amino acids. The CDR3 reads CASRAGASYNEQFF. CDR3 sequence (DNA): TGTGCCAGCAGGGCGGGGGCTTCCTACAATGAGCAGTTCTTC.